This record covers a single TCR beta chain. These data originate in a study of technical replicates of blood from several donors. This table comes from immunoSEQ multiplex PCR, and its TCRdb copy is limited to in-frame clones, with some not included. Altogether 100,000 or so clones are present, approximately 96% being singletons, with the ten largest covering approximately 0.37%. The CDR3 has 15 amino acids. With 4 bases removed from V and 4 bases from J, the gap between germline ends came to 17 bases. Germline lookup yields CDR1 SGHRS and CDR2 YFSETQ. The V and J genes are TRBV5-1 and TRBJ1-1, with D maybe TRBD1 (6 bases). Sequences were obtained from T cells isolated from PBMCs. The clonotype comes from a human donor in good health. The DNA for the CDR3 is TGCGCCAGCAGCCCAGGAGGGGGGGAGAGCACTGAAGCTTTCTTT. Translating it yields CASSPGGGESTEAFF.